The 20 T cell receptor beta chains presented below share a single source sample, sequenced in a study of blood T cells in healthy people across ages. Through a sample-barcoded 5' primer and a J-beta primer mix, a second PCR was run for roughly 6 to 11 cycles. A single record per CDR3 protein comes from TCRdb applying MiXCR to the 5' RACE reads. The sample contains 710,000 or so distinct CDR3 sequences, about 34% of which appear only once. Sequenced material: blood. The receptors originated from a woman at least 80 years old in good health.

This clonotype was detected ten times or more. The rearrangement joins TRBV10-3 to TRBJ1-4; D might be TRBD1 (5 bases). Per the germline V gene, CDR1 is ENHRY and CDR2 is SYGVKD. The V end was cut by 11 bases, the J end by 7 bases, with 11 bases between. The CDR3 loop spans 11 amino acids. This chain's CDR3 is CASWGGEKLFF. The CDR3, as DNA: TGTGCCTCCTGGGGGGGTGAAAAACTGTTTTTT.

There are a few counts of this clonotype. A much larger clone sits a single nucleotide away, making a read error possible. The chain couples TRBV7-9 to TRBJ2-3, with TRBD1 as a possible D gene (5 bases). CDR1 and CDR2 (germline): SEHNR, FQNEAQ (reference sequence). The CDR3 spans 17 residues. The CDR3 loop reads CAGSSMGQVNGTDTQYF. The CDR3 DNA reads as TGTGCCGGCAGCTCCATGGGGCAGGTGAATGGCACAGATACGCAGTATTTT.

The rearrangement uses TRBV30 and TRBJ1-6, with no clear D. The V end was cut by 0 bases, the J end by 7 bases, with 10 bases between. This CDR3 has 14 amino acids. Germline CDR1 reads GTSNPN; CDR2 reads SVGIG (reference sequence). The CDR3 spells CAWSVLSINSPLHF. As DNA, the CDR3 is TGTGCCTGGAGTGTACTCAGTATCAATTCACCCCTCCACTTT.

Turning to this clonotype: A much larger clone sits a single nucleotide away, making a read error possible. The chain has TRBV9 and TRBJ2-3; D unclear. Deletions cut 0 bases from V and 4 bases from J, with 12 bases between. The CDR3 loop spans 15 amino acids. Germline-derived CDR1 and CDR2 are SGDLS and YYNGEE. As DNA, the CDR3 is TGTGCCAGCAGCGTAGAACAGTCTCGCGCAGATACGCAGTATTTT. It specifies CASSVEQSRADTQYF.

This clonotype was observed at least ten times. This sequence joins TRBV7-2 and TRBJ1-6, with a weak D call TRBD1 (6 bases). From germline, CDR1 is SGHTA and CDR2 FQGNSA. V was pared by 11 bases and J by 7 bases, with 18 bases between. The CDR3 length is 14 residues. The CDR3 DNA follows: TGTGCCTCCAAAAAGGGCAGGGGAAATTCACCCCTCCACTTT. Translation gives CASKKGRGNSPLHF. The entire variable domain, with the rest obtained from reference TRBV7-2 and TRBJ1-6, is as follows: GAGVSQSPSNKVTEKGKDVELRCDPISGHTALYWYRQSLGQGLEFLIYFQGNSAPDKSGLPSDRFSAERTGGSVSTLTIQRTQQEDSAVYLCASKKGRGNSPLHFGNGTRLTVT.

Details on this clonotype: This may be a read error, as it is one base from a much larger clone. The gene calls are TRBV29-1 and TRBJ2-2; the match to TRBD1 covers 7 bases. The CDR3 totals 16 residues. Germline loops: CDR1 SQVTM, CDR2 ANQGSEA. Trimming took 7 bases from V and 4 from J; bases not matched to a gene: 15. CDR3 DNA: TGCAGCGCCATAAAGGGGGCGGGTTCGAGCACCGGGGAGCTGTTTTTT. Its protein is CSAIKGAGSSTGELFF.

This clonotype was observed many times. The chain couples TRBV6-2 or TRBV6-3 to TRBJ2-7; D gene unclear. Germline CDR1 and CDR2: MNHEY and SVGEGT. The CDR3 runs to 13 residues. With 6 bases removed from V and 4 bases from J, the gap between germline ends came to 13 bases. For the CDR3, the DNA is TGTGCCAGCAGGGGTGGTTCGAGGTACGAGCAGTACTTC. It yields the protein CASRGGSRYEQYF.

CDR3 residues: CASSPQEGANYGYTF. The CDR3 bases are TGCGCCAGCAGCCCTCAGGAGGGAGCTAACTATGGCTACACCTTC. This chain links TRBV4-1 with TRBJ1-2, with D unclear. Trimming removed 4 bases at V and 0 bases at J, with 12 bases between. CDR3 length: 15 residues. CDR1 is MGHRA and CDR2 is YSYEKL in the germline V gene.

This clonotype was seen many times. This chain links TRBV12-3 or TRBV12-4 with TRBJ2-6; 8 nucleotides agree with TRBD1. V lost 6 bases and J lost 0; bases outside the gene matches: 7. This CDR3 contains 17 residues. The CDR3 is CASSPRQGYSGANVLTF. In nucleotides, the CDR3 is TGTGCCAGCAGCCCGAGACAGGGGTACTCTGGGGCCAACGTCCTGACTTTC.

V gene TRBV5-1 combines with J gene TRBJ2-5; a weak D match, TRBD1 (7 bases). V lost 6 bases, J lost 11 bases, and 26 bases lay in between. Germline CDR1 is SGHRS and CDR2 is YFSETQ. The CDR3 has 15 amino acids. This CDR3 is CASTRGGGAMSEQYF. CDR3 bases: TGCGCCAGCACCCGCGGAGGGGGCGCGATGAGTGAGCAGTACTTC.

The chain couples TRBV7-2 to TRBJ1-1; 7 bases are shared with TRBD1. This CDR3 is 15 amino acids long. Trimming took 5 bases from V and 8 from J; bases not matched to a gene: 14. The germline V gene encodes CDR1 SGHTA and CDR2 FQGNSA. This chain's CDR3 is CASSPKSTGSSEAFF. Written as DNA, the CDR3 is TGTGCCAGCAGCCCGAAATCGACAGGGAGTAGCGAAGCTTTCTTT.

The chain uses TRBV12-3 or TRBV12-4 and TRBJ2-1; 7 bases align to TRBD2. V shed 3 bases and J 13 bases; nucleotides not matched to a gene: 12. The CDR3 covers 14 residues. The CDR3 reads CASSLGGDVKTQFF. The CDR3 nucleotides read TGTGCCAGCAGTTTGGGAGGGGATGTGAAGACCCAGTTCTTC.

The chain has TRBV20-1 and TRBJ2-5; TRBD1 matches 7 bases. The CDR3 totals 12 residues. V was clipped by 3 bases and J by 2 bases; unmatched bases: 0. The germline V gene has CDR1 DFQATT and CDR2 SNEGSKA (reference sequence). This chain's CDR3 is CSARGQQETQYF. The DNA of the CDR3 is TGCAGTGCTAGGGGACAGCAAGAGACCCAGTACTTC.

The genes are TRBV20-1 and TRBJ2-1; 11 bases fit TRBD2. The ends lost 2 bases at V and 3 bases at J; junction bases unmatched: 6. The length of the CDR3 is 16 residues. The germline CDR1 and CDR2 sequences are DFQATT and SNEGSKA (reference sequence). The CDR3 DNA reads as TGCAGTGCTAGATCGGTGACTAGCGGGGACTACAATGAGCAGTTCTTC. Protein product: CSARSVTSGDYNEQFF.

This clonotype was found many times. V is TRBV7-2 and J is TRBJ2-1; the match to TRBD2 covers 9 bases. V lost 5 bases to trimming and J lost 4 bases; unmatched junction nucleotides: 9. This CDR3 has 16 residues. Germline V lookup: CDR1 SGHTA, CDR2 FQGNSA. CDR3 DNA: TGTGCCAGCAGCCCCCGGGTAGCGGGGGCTTACAATGAGCAGTTCTTC. It codes for CASSPRVAGAYNEQFF.

This clonotype showed up many times. V is TRBV5-1 and J is TRBJ2-3; D not resolved. CDR1 and CDR2 from the germline V gene are SGHRS and YFSETQ. This CDR3 is built from 16 residues. V lost 0 bases to trimming and J lost 2 bases, with 13 bases between them. This chain's CDR3 is CASSLDASATTDTQYF. CDR3 DNA: TGCGCCAGCAGCTTGGATGCTAGTGCAACCACAGATACGCAGTATTTT.

This chain connects TRBV29-1 to TRBJ1-2; 10 bases align to TRBD1. There are 13 residues in the CDR3. Trimming at V came to 7 bases and at J to 2 bases, leaving 4 bases not matched to a gene. The germline V gene has CDR1 SQVTM and CDR2 ANQGSEA. CDR3 sequence reads: CSAMGQGNYGYTF. CDR3 nucleotides: TGCAGCGCCATGGGACAGGGGAACTATGGCTACACCTTC.

The sample holds many counts of this clonotype. The chain combines TRBV3-1 with TRBJ2-3, with D hard to call. Germline-derived CDR1 and CDR2 are LGHDT and YNNKEL (reference sequence). This CDR3 has 12 residues. V lost 5 bases and J lost 0, with 3 bases in between. As DNA, the CDR3 is TGTGCCAGCAGCAGAAGCACAGATACGCAGTATTTT. Translation gives CASSRSTDTQYF.

To note about this clonotype: A much larger clone lies one base from this, so it may be a read error. The V and J genes are TRBV30 and TRBJ1-1, with D possibly being TRBD1 (6 bases). This CDR3 is 14 amino acids long. Germline CDR1 is GTSNPN and CDR2 is SVGIG (reference sequence). The V gene lost 2 bases and the J gene lost 1 base, with 11 bases spanning the gap. The CDR3 loop reads CAWSPGHPNTEAFF. DNA for the CDR3: TGTGCCTGGAGTCCGGGACATCCGAACACTGAAGCTTTCTTT.

This clonotype was counted ten times or more. V usage is TRBV7-3 and J usage is TRBJ2-1; 15 bases match TRBD2. CDR1 and CDR2 from the germline V gene are SGHTA and FQGTGA. Trimming took 5 bases from V and 4 from J; bases not matched to a gene: 6. This CDR3 region has 17 residues. The CDR3: CASSAPGLAGGYNEQFF. The CDR3 coding sequence is TGTGCCAGCAGCGCTCCGGGACTAGCGGGGGGTTACAATGAGCAGTTCTTC.